The sequence of this T cell receptor (beta chain) was determined in a study of beta chain features in type 1 diabetes. Whole-study findings and limits: A moderate, significant TCRB CDR3 shortening appeared in type 1 diabetes across four CD4+ subsets.

CDR3 length equals 12 residues. Deletions cut 6 bases from V and 4 bases from J, with 7 bases between. Looked up from germline, CDR1 is MDHEN and CDR2 is SYDVKM. Regarding this clone: Its antigen is as yet unknown.

Sequencing targeted expressed TCRB transcripts, as all isolated RNA had been reverse transcribed. The method was immunoSEQ multiplex PCR; TCRdb's version includes in-frame clones alone and lacks a portion of them. The sample includes 20,000 to 25,000 clones, roughly two thirds seen only once; the top ten take 1.1%. Sequencing was done on a sample of stem cell memory CD4+ T cells from blood. The TCR comes from a woman between 35 and 50 years old with type 1 diabetes. The rearrangement joins TRBV28 to TRBJ1-3; D gene unclear. The CDR3 DNA sequence: TGTGCCAGCAGCCCGACAGGAAACACCATATATTTT. This codes for CASSPTGNTIYF.